This TCR beta chain was retrieved from a study of blood T cell repertoires in COVID-19. As for the study in general: Sites in the United States, Italy and Spain provided acute and convalescent COVID-19 samples. Nucleic acid was either cDNA or gDNA, and it came from T cells, B-cell-depleted T cells, or PBMCs.

Libraries were prepared by immunoSEQ multiplex PCR; TCRdb keeps only in-frame clonotypes and omits some of them. The data contain about 300,000 clones, around 85% of them singletons. The participants were between roughly 18 and 100 years old and came from some 23 US areas. For recovered donors of Cohort 3, there were two negative PCRs, clearance, or symptom resolution. Germline CDR1 SNHLY, CDR2 FYNNEI. The CDR3 spans 14 residues. The V end lost 0 bases, the J end lost 5 bases, and 8 bases lay between the germline ends. The TCR was taken from a woman aged 50 to 65 who had recovered from COVID-19. The gene calls are TRBV2 and TRBJ1-5; D is uncertain. Material: PBMCs or T cells enriched from blood (not recorded which). For the CDR3, the DNA is TGTGCCAGCAGTGAAGCGCTTTCGGATCAGCCCCAGCATTTT. Residues: CASSEALSDQPQHF. Full variable domain (outside the CDR3, taken from reference TRBV2 and TRBJ1-5): EPEVTQTPSHQVTQMGQEVILRCVPISNHLYFYWYRQILGQKVEFLVSFYNNEISEKSEIFDDQFSVERPDGSNFTLKIRSTKLEDSAMYFCASSEALSDQPQHFGDGTRLSIL.